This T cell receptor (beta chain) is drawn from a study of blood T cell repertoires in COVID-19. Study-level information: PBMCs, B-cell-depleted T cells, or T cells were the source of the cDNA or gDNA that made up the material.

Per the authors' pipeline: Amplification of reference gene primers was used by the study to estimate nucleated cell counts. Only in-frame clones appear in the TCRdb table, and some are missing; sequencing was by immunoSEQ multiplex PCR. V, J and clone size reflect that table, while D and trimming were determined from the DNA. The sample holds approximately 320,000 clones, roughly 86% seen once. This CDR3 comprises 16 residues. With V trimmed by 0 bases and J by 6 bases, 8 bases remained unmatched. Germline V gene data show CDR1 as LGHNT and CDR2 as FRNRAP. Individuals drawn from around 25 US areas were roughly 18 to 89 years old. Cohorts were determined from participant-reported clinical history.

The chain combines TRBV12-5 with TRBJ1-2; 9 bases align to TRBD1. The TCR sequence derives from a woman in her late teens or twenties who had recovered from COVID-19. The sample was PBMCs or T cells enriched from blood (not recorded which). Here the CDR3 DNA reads TGTGCTAGTGGTTTGGTACAGGGGGCGCTTATAAATGGCTACACCTTC. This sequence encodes CASGLVQGALINGYTF.